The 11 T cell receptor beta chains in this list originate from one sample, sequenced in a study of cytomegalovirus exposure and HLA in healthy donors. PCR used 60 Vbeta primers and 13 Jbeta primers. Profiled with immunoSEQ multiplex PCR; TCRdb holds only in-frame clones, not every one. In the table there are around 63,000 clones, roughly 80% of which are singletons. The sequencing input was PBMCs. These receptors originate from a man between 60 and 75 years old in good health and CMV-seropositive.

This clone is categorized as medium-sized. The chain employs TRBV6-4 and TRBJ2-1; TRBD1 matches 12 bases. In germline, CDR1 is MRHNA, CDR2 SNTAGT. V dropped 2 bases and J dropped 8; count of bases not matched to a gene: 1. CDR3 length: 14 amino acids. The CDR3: CASSDGTGGDEQFF. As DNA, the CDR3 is TGTGCCAGCAGTGACGGGACAGGGGGCGATGAGCAGTTCTTC.

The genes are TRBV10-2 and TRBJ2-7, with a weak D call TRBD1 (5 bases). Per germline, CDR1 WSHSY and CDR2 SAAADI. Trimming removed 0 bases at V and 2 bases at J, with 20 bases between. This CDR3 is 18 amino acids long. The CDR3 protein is CASSESGPFQGKAYEQYF. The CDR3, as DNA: TGCGCCAGCAGTGAGTCGGGTCCTTTTCAGGGAAAGGCCTACGAGCAGTACTTC.

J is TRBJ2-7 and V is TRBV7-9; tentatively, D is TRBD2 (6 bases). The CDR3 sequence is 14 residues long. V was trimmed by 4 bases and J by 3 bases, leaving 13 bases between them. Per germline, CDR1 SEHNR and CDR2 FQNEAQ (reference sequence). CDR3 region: CASSWDRENYEQYF. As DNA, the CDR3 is TGTGCCAGCAGCTGGGACCGGGAGAACTACGAGCAGTACTTC.

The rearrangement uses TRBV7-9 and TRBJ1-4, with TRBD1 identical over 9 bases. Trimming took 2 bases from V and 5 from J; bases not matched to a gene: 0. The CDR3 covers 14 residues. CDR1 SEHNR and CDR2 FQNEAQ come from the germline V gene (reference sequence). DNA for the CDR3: TGTGCCAGCAGCTTAACAGGGGGCAATGAAAAACTGTTTTTT. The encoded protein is CASSLTGGNEKLFF.

The CDR3: CASVVGQNSNQPQHF. The CDR3 nucleotides read TGTGCCAGCGTAGTCGGACAGAATAGCAATCAGCCCCAGCATTTT. V usage is TRBV6-6 and J usage is TRBJ1-5; tentative D call: TRBD1 (6 bases). V was trimmed by 8 bases and J by 0 bases, leaving 14 bases between them. Germline V gene sequence: CDR1 MNHNY, CDR2 SVGAGI (reference sequence). This CDR3 has 15 residues.

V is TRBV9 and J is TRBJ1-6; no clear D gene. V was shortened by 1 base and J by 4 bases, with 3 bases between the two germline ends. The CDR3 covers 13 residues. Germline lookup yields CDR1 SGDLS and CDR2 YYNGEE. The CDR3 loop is CASSVLYNSPLHF. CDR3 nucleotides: TGTGCCAGCAGCGTACTATATAATTCACCCCTCCACTTT. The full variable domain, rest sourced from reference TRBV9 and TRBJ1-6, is DSGVTQTPKHLITATGQRVTLRCSPRSGDLSVYWYQQSLDQGLQFLIQYYNGEERAKGNILERFSAQQFPDLHSELNLSSLELGDSALYFCASSVLYNSPLHFGNGTRLTVT.

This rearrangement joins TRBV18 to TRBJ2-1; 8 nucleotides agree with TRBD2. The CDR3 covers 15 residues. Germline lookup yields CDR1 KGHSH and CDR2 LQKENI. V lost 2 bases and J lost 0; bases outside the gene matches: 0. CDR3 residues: CASSPSGGSYNEQFF. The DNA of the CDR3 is TGTGCCAGCTCACCAAGCGGGGGCTCCTACAATGAGCAGTTCTTC.

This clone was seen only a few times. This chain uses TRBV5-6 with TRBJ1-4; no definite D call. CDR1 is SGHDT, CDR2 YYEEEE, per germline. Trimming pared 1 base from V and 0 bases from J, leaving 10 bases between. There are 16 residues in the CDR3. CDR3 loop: CASSLIGSATNEKLFF. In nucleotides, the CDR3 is TGTGCCAGCAGCTTGATCGGTTCTGCAACTAATGAAAAACTGTTTTTT.

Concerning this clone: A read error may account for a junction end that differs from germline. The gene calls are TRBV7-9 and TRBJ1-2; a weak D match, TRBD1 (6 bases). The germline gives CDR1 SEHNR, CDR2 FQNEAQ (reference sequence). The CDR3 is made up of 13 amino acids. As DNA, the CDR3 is TGTTCCAGCAGCTTAGGACAGACCTATGGCTACACCTTC. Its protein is CSSSLGQTYGYTF.

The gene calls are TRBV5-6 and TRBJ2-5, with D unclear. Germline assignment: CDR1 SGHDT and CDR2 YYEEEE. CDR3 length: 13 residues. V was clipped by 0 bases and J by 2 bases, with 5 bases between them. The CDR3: CASSLAVQETQYF. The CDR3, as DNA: TGTGCCAGCAGCTTGGCCGTTCAAGAGACCCAGTACTTC.

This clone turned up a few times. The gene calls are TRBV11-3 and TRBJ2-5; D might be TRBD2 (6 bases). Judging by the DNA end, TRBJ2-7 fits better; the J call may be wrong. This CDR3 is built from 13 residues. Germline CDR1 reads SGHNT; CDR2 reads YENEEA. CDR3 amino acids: CASSTGSAYEQYF. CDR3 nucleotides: TGTGCCAGCAGCACCGGGAGCGCCTACGAGCAGTACTTC.